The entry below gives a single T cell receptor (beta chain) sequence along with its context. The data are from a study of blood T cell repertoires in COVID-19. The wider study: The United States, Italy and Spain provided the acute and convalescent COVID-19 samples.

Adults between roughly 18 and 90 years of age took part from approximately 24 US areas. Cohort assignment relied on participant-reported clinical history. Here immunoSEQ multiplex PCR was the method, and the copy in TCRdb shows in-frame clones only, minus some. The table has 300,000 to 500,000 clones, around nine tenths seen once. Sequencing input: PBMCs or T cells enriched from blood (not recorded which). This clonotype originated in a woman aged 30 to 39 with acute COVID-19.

CDR3 sequence: CASSARGFDTEAFF. The DNA for the CDR3 is TGTGCCAGCAGCGCCAGGGGCTTCGACACTGAAGCTTTCTTT. This rearrangement joins TRBV11-3 to TRBJ1-1, with TRBD1 as a possible D gene (6 bases). This CDR3 region has 14 residues. V was clipped by 5 bases and J by 3 bases, with 13 bases between them. Per germline, CDR1 SGHNT and CDR2 YENEEA. Filled out from reference TRBV11-3 and TRBJ1-1, the complete variable domain reads EAGVVQSPRYKIIEKKQPVAFWCNPISGHNTLYWYLQNLGQGPELLIRYENEEAVDDSQLPKDRFSAERLKGVDSTLKIQPAELGDSAVYLCASSARGFDTEAFFGQGTRLTVV.